Listed below are T cell receptor beta chains from one sample, sequenced in a study of early T cells in non-severe SARS-CoV-2 infection. TCRdb passed the 5' RACE reads through MiXCR, listing each CDR3 protein once. The sample holds roughly 66,000 distinct CDR3 sequences, over 8% seen once. The sample taken for sequencing was whole blood. The receptors come from an adult who was a healthcare worker with PCR-confirmed SARS-CoV-2 infection or an uninfected control (not recorded which). Both conserved end residues are part of each CDR3. The D gene is left open where the match is weak. Size is stated for part of the rows, as once, few or many counts, or as a class when the clone is expanded.

j_call	clone_size	v_call	d_call	cdr3_nt	cdr3_aa
TRBJ2-5	.	TRBV12-3/TRBV12-4	TRBD2	TGTGCCAGCAGTTTAAGGGGCGGGGGGACCCAGTACTTC	CASSLRGGGTQYF
TRBJ2-3	.	TRBV5-1	.	TGCGCCAGCAGCGCGGGACAGAATGTACCCGGGGATACGCAGTATTTT	CASSAGQNVPGDTQYF
TRBJ2-7	few	TRBV9	.	TGTGCCAGCAGCGGAGACCGGTTTCCCTCCTACGAGCAGTACTTC	CASSGDRFPSYEQYF
TRBJ2-2	few	TRBV12-3/TRBV12-4	TRBD2	TGTGCCAGCATCCTAGGACTAGCGGGAGAGCACACCGGGGAGCTGTTTTTT	CASILGLAGEHTGELFF
TRBJ1-1	few	TRBV14	.	TGTGCCAGCAGCCAAGATAGGTCACTTCGGGCGGCTTTCTTT	CASSQDRSLRAAFF
TRBJ2-7	few	TRBV28	.	TGTGCCAGCAGTTACGGCCCAGTGGGGCAGTACTTC	CASSYGPVGQYF
TRBJ2-7	many	TRBV6-1	.	TGTGCCAGCAGTGAAGCGCGCGGGCTCAGGGTCTACGAGCAGTACTTC	CASSEARGLRVYEQYF
TRBJ2-5	few	TRBV12-3/TRBV12-4	.	TGTGCCAGCAACTCCCCTGGGATGGGGGCCAGAGAGACCCAGTACTTC	CASNSPGMGARETQYF
TRBJ2-1	many	TRBV4-3	.	TGCGCCAGCAGCCCTCGGCGCAACAATGAGCAGTTCTTC	CASSPRRNNEQFF
TRBJ2-2	.	TRBV11-3	TRBD2	TGTGCCAGCAGCGCGGGGACTAGCGGGCTAAACACCGGGGAGCTGTTTTTT	CASSAGTSGLNTGELFF
TRBJ1-5	many	TRBV7-2	.	TGTGCCAGCAGCTCACAGGGTCGGGGGTATAGCAATCAGCCCCAGCATTTT	CASSSQGRGYSNQPQHF
TRBJ2-3	few	TRBV7-2	TRBD2	TGTGCCAGCAGCTTGTTAGCGGGAGCCGGCACAGATACGCAGTATTTT	CASSLLAGAGTDTQYF
TRBJ2-7	many	TRBV7-6	TRBD1	TGTGCCAGCAGCTTTAGGACAGGGGGAGTCGGGTCCTACGAGCAGTACTTC	CASSFRTGGVGSYEQYF
TRBJ2-3	.	TRBV6-2/TRBV6-3	TRBD2	TGTGCCAGCAGTTACCTTATGACTAGCGCCTACACAGATACGCAGTATTTT	CASSYLMTSAYTDTQYF
TRBJ2-5	few	TRBV7-8	.	TGTGCCAGCAGCTTAGCGCAGGCTAGCGTCTGGGTAGAGACCCAGTACTTC	CASSLAQASVWVETQYF